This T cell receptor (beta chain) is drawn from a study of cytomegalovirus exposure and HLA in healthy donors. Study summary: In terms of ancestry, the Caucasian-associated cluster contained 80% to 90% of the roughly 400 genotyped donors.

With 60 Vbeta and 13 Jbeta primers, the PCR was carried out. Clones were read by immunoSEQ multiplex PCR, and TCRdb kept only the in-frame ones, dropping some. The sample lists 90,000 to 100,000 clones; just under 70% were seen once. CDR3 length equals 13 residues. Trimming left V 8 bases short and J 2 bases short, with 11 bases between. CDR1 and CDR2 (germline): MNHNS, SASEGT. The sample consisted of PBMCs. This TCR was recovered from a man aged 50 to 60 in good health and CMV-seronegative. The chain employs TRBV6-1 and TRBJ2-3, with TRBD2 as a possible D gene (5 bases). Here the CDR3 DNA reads TGTGCCAGCCAGCGAGGGCCCACAGATACGCAGTATTTT. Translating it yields CASQRGPTDTQYF.